A single sample is the source of the 9 T cell receptor beta chains below, sequenced in a study of T cell repertoires in cytomegalovirus infection. One entry per CDR3 protein, called by TCRdb with MiXCR from the reads. Of almost 300,000 distinct CDR3 sequences listed, around 10% were seen once; the top ten hold around 2.4%. The sequenced material came from PBMCs. The receptor source for this set is a human donor in good health (CMV status not recorded). Some clones in this sample may be carry-over from other donors' samples.

The table lists this clonotype with many counts. The chain uses TRBV11-2 and TRBJ1-2; 9 nucleotides line up with TRBD1. With V trimmed by 1 base and J by 0 bases, 9 bases remained unmatched. CDR3 length: 18 residues. Germline-derived CDR1 and CDR2 are SGHAT and FQNNGV. The CDR3 sequence is CASSLGLGQGDANYGYTF. The CDR3 DNA follows: TGTGCCAGCAGCTTAGGCCTGGGACAGGGAGATGCTAACTATGGCTACACCTTC.

This clonotype was detected ten times or more. The chain combines TRBV10-3 with TRBJ1-3, with D hard to call. CDR1 is ENHRY and CDR2 is SYGVKD in the germline V gene. CDR3 length equals 16 residues. V was trimmed by 0 bases and J by 0 bases, leaving 9 bases between them. The CDR3 is CAISESIGDSGNTIYF. DNA for the CDR3: TGTGCCATCAGTGAGTCTATAGGCGACTCTGGAAACACCATATATTTT.

This clonotype was seen only once. The chain has TRBV5-5 and TRBJ2-1, with D possibly being TRBD1 or TRBD2 (6 bases each). V was trimmed by 5 bases and J by 3 bases, leaving 15 bases between them. The V gene's germline CDR1 is SGHKS and CDR2 YYEKEE (reference sequence). The CDR3 spans 15 residues. As DNA, the CDR3 is TGTGCCAGCAGGATAGGAGGGGGTGTCTACAATGAGCAGTTCTTC. This encodes CASRIGGGVYNEQFF.

V usage is TRBV7-4 and J usage is TRBJ1-5; perhaps TRBD1 as D (5 bases). The CDR3 extends over 18 amino acids. CDR1 and CDR2 from the germline V gene are SGHVT and SQSDAQ. Between the trimmed V and J ends, which lost 5 bases and 0 bases, there was a span of 20 bases. The CDR3 here is CASSRGGLSQYSNQPQHF. The CDR3 coding sequence is TGTGCCAGCAGCCGCGGGGGACTTTCGCAGTATAGCAATCAGCCCCAGCATTTT.

This clonotype appeared many times. The gene calls are TRBV7-2 and TRBJ2-1, with TRBD1 matching 9 bases. Germline CDR1 and CDR2: SGHTA and FQGNSA. The CDR3 runs to 14 residues. V trimming: 6 bases; J trimming: 2 bases; junction bases outside the gene matches: 2. The CDR3 reads CASRDRGAYNEQFF. The CDR3 DNA reads TGTGCCAGCAGGGACAGGGGCGCCTACAATGAGCAGTTCTTC.

This clonotype was seen repeatedly, ten times or more. The chain carries TRBV12-3 or TRBV12-4 and TRBJ1-1, with a possible D match to TRBD1 (5 bases). This CDR3 is built from 13 residues. V lost 8 bases, J lost 4 bases, and 14 bases lay in between. CDR3: CASVLGVGTEAFF. The CDR3 coding sequence is TGTGCCAGCGTCCTGGGGGTAGGCACTGAAGCTTTCTTT.

This clonotype was recorded many times. The V gene is TRBV5-1, the J gene TRBJ2-1; 10 bases agree with TRBD1. The CDR3 loop spans 14 amino acids. After removal of 4 bases from V and 5 bases from J, the junction contained 3 bases not matched to a gene. Germline V gene data show CDR1 as SGHRS and CDR2 as YFSETQ. DNA for the CDR3: TGCGCCAGCAGCCTTGGACAGGGGGACAATGAGCAGTTCTTC. It codes for CASSLGQGDNEQFF.

This clonotype has ten or more counts. CDR3 sequence (DNA): TGTGCCAGCACCAGACACCCGGATACGCAGTATTTT. Protein: CASTRHPDTQYF. This chain uses TRBV28 with TRBJ2-3, with D hard to call. The V gene's germline CDR1 is MDHEN and CDR2 SYDVKM. The V end was cut by 7 bases, the J end by 6 bases, with 11 bases between. The CDR3 contains 12 residues. Drawing the rest from reference TRBV28 and TRBJ2-3, the complete variable domain is DVKVTQSSRYLVKRTGEKVFLECVQDMDHENMFWYRQDPGLGLRLIYFSYDVKMKEKGDIPEGYSVSREKKERFSLILESASTNQTSMYLCASTRHPDTQYFGPGTRLTVL.

This clonotype has only a few counts. This chain uses TRBV20-1 with TRBJ2-7; 9 bases align to TRBD2. The CDR3 has 17 amino acids. Germline V CDR1 and CDR2: DFQATT, SNEGSKA (reference sequence). V trimming: 1 base; J trimming: 0 bases; junction bases outside the gene matches: 10. The CDR3 DNA reads TGCAGTGCTAGAGGACGTATAGCGGGGGTGAGCTCCTACGAGCAGTACTTC. This translates into CSARGRIAGVSSYEQYF.